These 25 T cell receptor beta chains originate from one sample sequenced in a study of human T cells and chemical hapten exposure. TCRdb used MiXCR to reprocess the RACE reads, holding one entry per CDR3 protein. The sample contains under 450,000 distinct CDR3 sequences, about 6% of which appear only once. Time point indicated: patch test 2, 6 weeks after DPC sensitization. Treatment of the sample: therapeutic diphenylcyclopropenone sensitization with weekly scalp DPC. The sample consisted of whole blood, taken in connection with sensitization to the hapten diphenylcyclopropenone (DPC). These receptor sequences come from a woman aged 18-29 years with alopecia areata. Some clones in this sample may be carry-over from other donors' samples.

The CDR3 DNA sequence: TGCAGTGCTAGAGATGAAAACAGGTTCGAAAGCAATCAGCCCCAGCATTTT. Its protein product is CSARDENRFESNQPQHF. The chain joins TRBV20-1 to TRBJ1-5; D might be TRBD1 (5 bases). V lost 0 bases and J lost 1, with 16 bases in between. The CDR3 totals 17 residues. Per the germline V gene, CDR1 is DFQATT and CDR2 is SNEGSKA (reference sequence).

This clonotype was picked up a small number of times. CDR3 bases: TGTGCCAGCAGCTTAGGGTTACAGGGGGTCTCCTACGAGCAGTACTTC. Its translation: CASSLGLQGVSYEQYF. This chain uses TRBV7-9 with TRBJ2-7; the match to TRBD1 covers 8 bases. The CDR3 is made up of 16 amino acids. Per germline, CDR1 SEHNR and CDR2 FQNEAQ (reference sequence). Trimming removed 1 base from V and 0 bases from J; junction bases left unmatched: 5.

This clonotype occurred a few times. The V call is TRBV7-2, the J call TRBJ2-1, with 8 bases identical to TRBD2. The V and J ends lost 1 base and 6 bases, in that order; junction bases with no gene match: 2. The V gene's germline CDR1 is SGHTA and CDR2 FQGNSA. The CDR3 length is 14 residues. CDR3 region: CASSLVGTSNEQFF. The CDR3 region has the DNA TGTGCCAGCAGCTTAGTCGGGACTAGCAATGAGCAGTTCTTC.

This chain uses TRBV4-1 with TRBJ2-7; no reliable D call. Germline lookup yields CDR1 MGHRA and CDR2 YSYEKL. The length of the CDR3 is 14 residues. The ends were cut back, 0 bases at V and 7 bases at J, with 13 bases in the middle. The CDR3 coding sequence is TGCGCCAGCAGCCAAGAGGGGTCCGGGCCGGAGCAGTACTTC. This codes for CASSQEGSGPEQYF.

Many counts were recorded for this clonotype. This chain uses TRBV7-3 with TRBJ1-1; the D gene is possibly TRBD1 (5 bases). The V end was cut by 5 bases, the J end by 1 base, with 11 bases between. CDR1 is SGHTA and CDR2 is FQGTGA in the germline V gene. The CDR3 loop spans 14 amino acids. The DNA of the CDR3 is TGTGCCAGCAGCACGGGACCTTCGAACACTGAAGCTTTCTTT. It encodes CASSTGPSNTEAFF.

This clonotype appeared many times. The rearrangement joins TRBV6-5 to TRBJ1-2, with D possibly matching TRBD1 (6 bases). V lost 6 bases and J lost 5, with 13 bases in between. CDR1 MNHEY and CDR2 SVGAGI come from the germline V gene. The CDR3 covers 13 residues. This CDR3 reads CASRTDRRYGYTF. For the CDR3, the DNA is TGTGCCAGCAGAACCGACAGGCGATATGGCTACACCTTC.

The count of this clonotype is one. The V call is TRBV12-3 or TRBV12-4, the J call TRBJ1-1; D gene unclear. The CDR3 is 14 amino acids. V lost 5 bases and J 0 bases, leaving 10 bases between the germline ends. The CDR3 nucleotides are TGTGCCAGCAGTACCAACTTGCTGAACACTGAAGCTTTCTTT. It encodes CASSTNLLNTEAFF.

This clonotype showed up just a few times. The genes are TRBV29-1 and TRBJ2-7; a possible D gene is TRBD1 (7 bases). There are 15 residues in the CDR3. V was pared by 6 bases and J by 0 bases, with 18 bases between. CDR1 and CDR2 (germline): SQVTM, ANQGSEA. The CDR3 DNA reads as TGCAGCGTGACGCTTGGCGGGACAGACTCCTACGAGCAGTACTTC. This encodes CSVTLGGTDSYEQYF.

This clonotype was found many times. The V call is TRBV12-3 or TRBV12-4, the J call TRBJ2-3; 9 nucleotides line up with TRBD2. The CDR3 is 16 amino acids. After removal of 6 bases from V and 2 bases from J, the junction contained 9 bases not matched to a gene. The CDR3 DNA is TGTGCCAGCAGGAAAAGACTAGCGGCACTCACAGATACGCAGTATTTT. Translation: CASRKRLAALTDTQYF.

This clonotype was detected ten times or more. The chain recombines TRBV28 with TRBJ1-1; no clear D gene. Germline V gene lookup returns CDR1 MDHEN and CDR2 SYDVKM. This CDR3 contains 11 residues. V was shortened by 3 bases and J by 11 bases, with 10 bases between the two germline ends. This chain's CDR3 is CASSLYKEAFF. CDR3 DNA sequence: TGTGCCAGCAGTTTGTATAAAGAGGCTTTCTTT.

The V and J genes are TRBV18 and TRBJ2-5; unclear D gene. The CDR3 runs 14 residues. Trimming shortened V by 0 bases and J by 1 base, and 6 bases separated the two germline ends. Germline V gene data show CDR1 as KGHSH and CDR2 as LQKENI. The CDR3: CASSPPEPQETQYF. For the CDR3, the DNA is TGTGCCAGCTCACCACCGGAGCCCCAAGAGACCCAGTACTTC.

There are a few counts of this clonotype. V is TRBV7-3 and J is TRBJ1-1; D gene ambiguous. The CDR3 is made up of 17 amino acids. Per the germline V gene, CDR1 is SGHTA and CDR2 is FQGTGA. V was cut by 1 base and J by 5 bases, with 20 bases left in between. DNA for the CDR3: TGTGCCAGCAGCTTAAATTCCCCCGGCTCGGACGGGACTGAAGCTTTCTTT. Protein: CASSLNSPGSDGTEAFF.

The chain uses TRBV5-6 and TRBJ1-5; D perhaps matches TRBD1 (5 bases). CDR3 length equals 12 residues. CDR1 is SGHDT and CDR2 is YYEEEE in the germline V gene. V was trimmed by 3 bases and J by 7 bases, leaving 8 bases between them. The CDR3 coding sequence is TGTGCCAGCAGCTGGCAGGGACAGCCCCAGCATTTT. Its translation: CASSWQGQPQHF.

There are many counts of this clonotype. The V call is TRBV5-1, the J call TRBJ1-1; no clear D gene. Trimming cost V 5 bases and J 1 base, with 18 bases left between them. Germline lookup yields CDR1 SGHRS and CDR2 YFSETQ. The CDR3 sequence is 16 residues long. DNA for the CDR3: TGCGCCAGCAGACGAGACCCCCAGTCCCCGAACACTGAAGCTTTCTTT. It translates to CASRRDPQSPNTEAFF. The full variable domain, its missing parts supplied by reference TRBV5-1 and TRBJ1-1, is KAGVTQTPRYLIKTRGQQVTLSCSPISGHRSVSWYQQTPGQGLQFLFEYFSETQRNKGNFPGRFSGRQFSNSRSEMNVSTLELGDSALYLCASRRDPQSPNTEAFFGQGTRLTVV.

This clonotype occurred many times. The chain recombines TRBV12-3 or TRBV12-4 with TRBJ2-2; no firm D call. The CDR3 consists of 15 residues. V was pared by 1 base and J by 0 bases, with 6 bases between. This chain's CDR3 is CASSLDPANTGELFF. The CDR3 nucleotides are TGTGCCAGCAGTTTAGACCCCGCGAACACCGGGGAGCTGTTTTTT.

This clonotype has ten or more counts. The chain recombines TRBV7-9 with TRBJ1-4, with 7 bases aligning to TRBD1. V lost 8 bases, J lost 7 bases, and 1 base stayed unmatched. CDR3 length: 11 amino acids. Germline CDR1 SEHNR, CDR2 FQNEAQ (reference sequence). DNA of the CDR3: TGTGCCAGCGGGACAGCTGAAAAACTGTTTTTT. Its translation: CASGTAEKLFF. The variable domain in full, completed from reference TRBV7-9 and TRBJ1-4, reads DTGVSQNPRHKITKRGQNVTFRCDPISEHNRLYWYRQTLGQGPEFLTYFQNEAQLEKSRLLSDRFSAERPKGSFSTLEIQRTEQGDSAMYLCASGTAEKLFFGSGTQLSVL.

Comments on this clonotype: Given a much more abundant clone one base away, this may be a read error. The chain joins TRBV7-3 to TRBJ1-1; 7 positions match TRBD1. The CDR3 contains 13 residues. In germline, CDR1 is SGHTA, CDR2 FQGTGA. The chain's CDR3 is CVSSFDRVTEAFF. The CDR3 DNA reads as TGTGTCAGCAGCTTCGACAGGGTCACTGAAGCTTTCTTT.

The V call is TRBV20-1, the J call TRBJ1-3; D is perhaps TRBD1 (5 bases). The CDR3 consists of 11 residues. Germline V gives CDR1 DFQATT, CDR2 SNEGSKA (reference sequence). V shed 5 bases and J shed 8 bases, with 10 bases lying between them. Here the CDR3 reads CSARQGDTIYF. DNA for the CDR3: TGCAGTGCTCGGCAGGGCGACACCATATATTTT.

The sample holds many counts of this clonotype. The chain joins TRBV7-3 to TRBJ2-7; 9 nucleotides line up with TRBD1. The V segment lost 0 bases and the J segment 7 bases; nucleotides outside the gene matches: 10. In germline, CDR1 is SGHTA, CDR2 FQGTGA. The CDR3 loop spans 16 amino acids. CDR3 loop: CASSLTPGTGFLEQYF. The CDR3, as DNA: TGTGCCAGCAGCTTAACCCCCGGGACAGGGTTTCTGGAGCAGTACTTC.

This clonotype has a count of ten or more. The V and J genes are TRBV6-5 and TRBJ1-2, with D hard to call. Germline V gene lookup returns CDR1 MNHEY and CDR2 SVGAGI. V lost 10 bases to trimming and J lost 4 bases, with 10 bases between them. CDR3 size: 11 residues. The CDR3 here is CATRWGYGYTF. CDR3 nucleotides: TGTGCCACTCGCTGGGGCTATGGCTACACCTTC.

This clonotype was recorded at least ten times. V gene TRBV4-3 combines with J gene TRBJ2-7; maybe TRBD1 (6 bases). The V and J ends lost 3 bases and 3 bases respectively, with 15 bases between them. CDR3 length equals 15 residues. Germline V lookup: CDR1 LGHNA, CDR2 YSLEER. The CDR3 nucleotides read TGCGCCAGCAGCCACCCTCGTCCAGGGGACTACGAGCAGTACTTC. It codes for CASSHPRPGDYEQYF.

This clonotype showed up just a few times. J is TRBJ1-4 and V is TRBV2; 10 positions agree with TRBD1. CDR3 length: 15 amino acids. Germline V gene sequence: CDR1 SNHLY, CDR2 FYNNEI. J gave up 3 bases and V 6 bases, and 4 bases lay outside the gene matches. CDR3 DNA: TGTGCCAGCAGGGACAGGGGGTGGCCTAATGAAAAACTGTTTTTT. Translated, it gives CASRDRGWPNEKLFF.

The gene calls are TRBV12-3 or TRBV12-4 and TRBJ1-5; the D gene is possibly TRBD1 (5 bases). With 5 bases removed from V and 0 bases from J, the gap between germline ends came to 14 bases. The CDR3 contains 16 residues. CDR3 nucleotides: TGTGCCAGCAGTCCCGGTTGGAGGGGTAGCAATCAGCCCCAGCATTTT. This codes for CASSPGWRGSNQPQHF.

The rearrangement links TRBV9 to TRBJ2-3, with D possibly TRBD2 on 6 matching bases. Germline loops: CDR1 SGDLS, CDR2 YYNGEE. The CDR3 length is 14 residues. V dropped 4 bases and J dropped 4 bases, with 13 bases sitting between them. CDR3 amino acids: CASSQRDFPDTQYF. DNA of the CDR3: TGTGCCAGCAGCCAAAGGGACTTCCCAGATACGCAGTATTTT.

This clonotype has a handful of counts. The chain is built from TRBV7-9 and TRBJ2-7; 10 bases map to TRBD1. CDR1 is SEHNR and CDR2 is FQNEAQ in the germline V gene (reference sequence). The CDR3 totals 14 residues. Trimming at V came to 4 bases and at J to 6 bases, leaving 6 bases not matched to a gene. CDR3 region: CASSSRDRGPEQYF. CDR3 DNA sequence: TGTGCCAGCAGCTCCCGGGACAGGGGTCCCGAGCAGTACTTC.